This entry is about one T cell receptor (beta chain). CDR3 length: 19 residues. V gave up 0 bases and J gave up 0 bases; unmatched junction bases: 10. CDR1 and CDR2 (germline): MGHRA, YSYEKL. This sample is part of a study of blood T cell repertoires in COVID-19. Across the study: PBMCs, B-cell-depleted T cells, or T cells provided the cDNA or gDNA that made up the material.

TCRdb's table, derived via immunoSEQ multiplex PCR, lists solely in-frame clones and lacks some. The sample has approximately 530,000 clones; less than 90% are singletons. V usage is TRBV4-1 and J usage is TRBJ1-4, with TRBD1 matching 7 bases. The specimen sequenced was peripheral blood. This clonotype originated in a woman aged 50 to 60 with COVID-19, enrolled during active disease. CDR3 in amino acids: CASSQDLTGLGATNEKLFF. In DNA, the CDR3 is TGCGCCAGCAGCCAAGACCTGACAGGGCTTGGGGCAACTAATGAAAAACTGTTTTTT.